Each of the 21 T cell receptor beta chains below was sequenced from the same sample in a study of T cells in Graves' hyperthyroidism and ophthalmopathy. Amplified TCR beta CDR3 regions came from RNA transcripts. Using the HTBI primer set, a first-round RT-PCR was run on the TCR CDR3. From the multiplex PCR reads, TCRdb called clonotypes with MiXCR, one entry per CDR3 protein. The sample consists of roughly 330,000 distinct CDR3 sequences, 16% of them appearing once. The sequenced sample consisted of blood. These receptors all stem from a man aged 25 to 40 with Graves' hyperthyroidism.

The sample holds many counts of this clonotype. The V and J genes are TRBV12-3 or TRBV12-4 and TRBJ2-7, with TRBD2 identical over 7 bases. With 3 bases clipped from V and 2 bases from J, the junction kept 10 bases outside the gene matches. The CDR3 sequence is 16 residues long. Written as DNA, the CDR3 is TGTGCCAGCAGTTTGGGGGAGGGCAGGCGAGCCTACGAGCAGTACTTC. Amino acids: CASSLGEGRRAYEQYF.

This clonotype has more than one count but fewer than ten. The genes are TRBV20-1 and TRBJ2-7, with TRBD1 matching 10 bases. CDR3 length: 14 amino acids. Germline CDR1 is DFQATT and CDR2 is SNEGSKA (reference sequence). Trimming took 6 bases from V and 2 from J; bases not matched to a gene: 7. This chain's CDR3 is CSATSGTGAYEQYF. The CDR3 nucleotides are TGCAGTGCCACTAGTGGGACAGGGGCCTACGAGCAGTACTTC.

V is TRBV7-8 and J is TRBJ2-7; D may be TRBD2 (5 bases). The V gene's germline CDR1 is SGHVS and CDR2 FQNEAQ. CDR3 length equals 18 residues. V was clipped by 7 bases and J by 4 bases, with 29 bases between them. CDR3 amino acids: CASILWRTAATSSYEQYF. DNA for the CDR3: TGTGCCAGCATCCTCTGGCGAACAGCAGCAACTAGTTCGTACGAGCAGTACTTC.

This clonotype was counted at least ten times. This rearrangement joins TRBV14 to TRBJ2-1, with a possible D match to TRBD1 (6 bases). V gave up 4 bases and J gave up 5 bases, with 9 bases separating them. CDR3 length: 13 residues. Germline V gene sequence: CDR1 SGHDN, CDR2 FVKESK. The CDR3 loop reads CASSRGGDNEQFF. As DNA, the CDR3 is TGTGCCAGCAGCCGAGGGGGAGACAATGAGCAGTTCTTC.

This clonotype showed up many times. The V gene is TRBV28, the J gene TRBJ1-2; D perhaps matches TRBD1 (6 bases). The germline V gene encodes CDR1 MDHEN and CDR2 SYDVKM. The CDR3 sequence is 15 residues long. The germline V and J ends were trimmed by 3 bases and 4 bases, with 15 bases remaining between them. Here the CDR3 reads CASSFLWGGGYGYTF. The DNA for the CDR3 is TGTGCCAGCAGTTTTCTTTGGGGGGGCGGCTATGGCTACACCTTC.

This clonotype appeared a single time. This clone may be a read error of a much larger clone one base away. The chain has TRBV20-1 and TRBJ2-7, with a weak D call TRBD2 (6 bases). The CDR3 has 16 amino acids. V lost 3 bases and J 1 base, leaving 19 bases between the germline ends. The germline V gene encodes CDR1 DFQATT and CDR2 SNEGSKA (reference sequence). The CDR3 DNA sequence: TGCAGTGCTAGTGCCCCGGGCAGGAGGGTTTCCTACGAGCAGTACTTC. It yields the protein CSASAPGRRVSYEQYF.

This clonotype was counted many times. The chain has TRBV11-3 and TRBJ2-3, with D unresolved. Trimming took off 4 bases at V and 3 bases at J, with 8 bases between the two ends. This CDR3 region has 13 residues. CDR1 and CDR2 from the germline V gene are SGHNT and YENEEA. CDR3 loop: CASSSEETDTQYF. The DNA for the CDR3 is TGTGCCAGCAGCTCGGAAGAGACAGATACGCAGTATTTT.

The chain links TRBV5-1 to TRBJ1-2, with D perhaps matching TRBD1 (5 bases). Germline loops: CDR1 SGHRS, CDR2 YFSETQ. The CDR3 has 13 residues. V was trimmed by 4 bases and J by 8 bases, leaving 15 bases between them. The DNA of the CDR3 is TGCGCCAGCAGCCGAGTGAGGGGAAAAGGCTACACCTTC. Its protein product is CASSRVRGKGYTF.

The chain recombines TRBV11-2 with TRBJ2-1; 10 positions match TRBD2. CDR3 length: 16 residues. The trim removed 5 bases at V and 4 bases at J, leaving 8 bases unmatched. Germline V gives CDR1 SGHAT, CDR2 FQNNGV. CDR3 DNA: TGTGCCAGCAGCCCAATGGGACTAGCGTCATACAATGAGCAGTTCTTC. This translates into CASSPMGLASYNEQFF.

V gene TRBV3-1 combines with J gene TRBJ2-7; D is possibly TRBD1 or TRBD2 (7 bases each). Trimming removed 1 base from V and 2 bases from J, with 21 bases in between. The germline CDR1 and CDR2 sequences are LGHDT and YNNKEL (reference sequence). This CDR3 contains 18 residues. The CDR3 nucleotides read TGTGCCAGCAGCCAAGGTCCGCTTAGGGGAGGGACAGCCTACGAGCAGTACTTC. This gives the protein CASSQGPLRGGTAYEQYF.

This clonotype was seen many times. The CDR3: CASTRARGTEAFF. CDR3 DNA: TGTGCCAGCACCAGGGCGAGAGGTACTGAAGCTTTCTTT. The rearrangement joins TRBV27 to TRBJ1-1; D possibly corresponds to TRBD1 (5 bases). Looked up from germline, CDR1 is MNHEY and CDR2 is SMNVEV (reference sequence). The V gene lost 7 bases and the J gene lost 5 bases, with 14 bases spanning the gap. The CDR3 totals 13 residues.

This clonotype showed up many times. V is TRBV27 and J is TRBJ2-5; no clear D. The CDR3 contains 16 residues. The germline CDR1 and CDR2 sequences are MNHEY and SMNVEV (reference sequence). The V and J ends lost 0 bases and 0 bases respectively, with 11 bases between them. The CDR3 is CASSLSPHWDQETQYF. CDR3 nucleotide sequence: TGTGCCAGCAGTTTATCCCCCCACTGGGACCAAGAGACCCAGTACTTC.

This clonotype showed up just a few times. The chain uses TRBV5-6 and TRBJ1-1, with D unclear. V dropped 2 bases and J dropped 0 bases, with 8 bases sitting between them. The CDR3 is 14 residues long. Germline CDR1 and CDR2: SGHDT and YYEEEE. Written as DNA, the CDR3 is TGTGCCAGCAGCTTTTTCATACTGAACACTGAAGCTTTCTTT. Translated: CASSFFILNTEAFF.

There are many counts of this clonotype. The CDR3 loop reads CASIWEANYGYTF. As DNA, the CDR3 is TGTGCCAGCATCTGGGAGGCGAACTATGGCTACACCTTC. The rearrangement links TRBV2 to TRBJ1-2; D ambiguous. The germline CDR1 and CDR2 sequences are SNHLY and FYNNEI. Trimming left V 7 bases short and J 2 bases short, with 11 bases between. The CDR3 extends over 13 amino acids.

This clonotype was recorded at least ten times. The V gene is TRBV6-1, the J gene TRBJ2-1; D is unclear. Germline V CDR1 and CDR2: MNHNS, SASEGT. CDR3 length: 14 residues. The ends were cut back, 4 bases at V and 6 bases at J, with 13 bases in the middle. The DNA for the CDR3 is TGTGCCAGCAGTGGGATACTAATCAGCAATGAGCAGTTCTTC. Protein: CASSGILISNEQFF.

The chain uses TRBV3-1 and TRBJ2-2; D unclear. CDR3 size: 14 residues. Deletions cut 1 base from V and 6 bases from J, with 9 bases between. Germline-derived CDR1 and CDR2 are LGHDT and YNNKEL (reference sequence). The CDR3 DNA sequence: TGTGCCAGCAGCCAAGGGGTGACCGCCGGGGAGCTGTTTTTT. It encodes CASSQGVTAGELFF.

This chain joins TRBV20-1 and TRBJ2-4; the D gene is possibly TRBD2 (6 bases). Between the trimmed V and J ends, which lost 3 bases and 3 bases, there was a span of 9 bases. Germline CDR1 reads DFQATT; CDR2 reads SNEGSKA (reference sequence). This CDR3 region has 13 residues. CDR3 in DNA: TGCAGTGCTAGGGAGGGAGACAAAAACATTCAGTACTTC. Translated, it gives CSAREGDKNIQYF.

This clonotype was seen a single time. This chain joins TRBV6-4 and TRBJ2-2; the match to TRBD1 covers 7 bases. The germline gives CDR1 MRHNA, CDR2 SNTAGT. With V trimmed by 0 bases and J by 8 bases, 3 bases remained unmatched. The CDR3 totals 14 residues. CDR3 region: CASSDSTGTGELFF. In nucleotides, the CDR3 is TGTGCCAGCAGTGACTCGACAGGGACGGGGGAGCTGTTTTTT.

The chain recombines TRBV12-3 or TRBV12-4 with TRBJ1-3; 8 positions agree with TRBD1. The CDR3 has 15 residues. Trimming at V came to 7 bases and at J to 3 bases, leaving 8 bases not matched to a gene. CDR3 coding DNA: TGTGCCAGCAATCAGCTTGGGACAGGTGGAAACACCATATATTTT. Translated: CASNQLGTGGNTIYF.

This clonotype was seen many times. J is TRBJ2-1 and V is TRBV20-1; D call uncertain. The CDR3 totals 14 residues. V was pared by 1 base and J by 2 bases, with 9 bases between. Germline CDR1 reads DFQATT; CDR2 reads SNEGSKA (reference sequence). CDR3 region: CSARAGSTYNEQFF. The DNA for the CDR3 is TGCAGTGCTAGAGCGGGCAGTACCTACAATGAGCAGTTCTTC.

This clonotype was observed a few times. CDR3 in amino acids: CASSSDVGEGVYNEQFF. For the CDR3, the DNA is TGTGCCAGCAGCTCGGACGTAGGGGAGGGGGTCTACAATGAGCAGTTCTTC. The chain uses TRBV5-8 and TRBJ2-1; D possibly corresponds to TRBD2 (7 bases). This CDR3 has 17 amino acids. Germline assignment: CDR1 SGHTS and CDR2 YDEGEE. With 3 bases removed from V and 3 bases from J, the gap between germline ends came to 19 bases.